This T cell receptor (beta chain) emerged from a study of OX40 agonist ivuxolimab in advanced cancers. The overall study: Patients were given ivuxolimab, an antibody that agonizes OX40 (CD134). The dose-escalation group included hepatocellular carcinoma, melanoma, renal cell carcinoma and head and neck cancer.

Generated by immunoSEQ multiplex PCR, the TCRdb table keeps only in-frame clones and is missing some. The sample yields 65,000 to 100,000 clones, roughly 94% seen once. Concerning this clone: Its cognate antigen is unknown.

General study findings and limits: Both CD4+ and CD8+ T cell populations in blood had undergone clonal expansion by week 6 at 0.1 to 3.0 mg/kg. Normalized T-cell clonal expansion was also low in a subset of nonresponders.

This CDR3 region has 14 residues. V was trimmed by 4 bases and J by 5 bases, leaving 15 bases between them. Germline values: CDR1 SEHNR, CDR2 FQNEAQ (reference sequence). This receptor was identified in an adult with an advanced solid tumor such as melanoma, head and neck, liver or kidney cancer. The chain links TRBV7-9 to TRBJ2-7; D is possibly TRBD2 (6 bases). This specimen was CD4+ or CD8+ T cells sorted from blood, taken in a trial of the OX40 agonist ivuxolimab. In DNA, the CDR3 is TGTGCCAGCAGCTCCGGCGCGGGGATGGACGAGCAGTACTTC. Residues: CASSSGAGMDEQYF.